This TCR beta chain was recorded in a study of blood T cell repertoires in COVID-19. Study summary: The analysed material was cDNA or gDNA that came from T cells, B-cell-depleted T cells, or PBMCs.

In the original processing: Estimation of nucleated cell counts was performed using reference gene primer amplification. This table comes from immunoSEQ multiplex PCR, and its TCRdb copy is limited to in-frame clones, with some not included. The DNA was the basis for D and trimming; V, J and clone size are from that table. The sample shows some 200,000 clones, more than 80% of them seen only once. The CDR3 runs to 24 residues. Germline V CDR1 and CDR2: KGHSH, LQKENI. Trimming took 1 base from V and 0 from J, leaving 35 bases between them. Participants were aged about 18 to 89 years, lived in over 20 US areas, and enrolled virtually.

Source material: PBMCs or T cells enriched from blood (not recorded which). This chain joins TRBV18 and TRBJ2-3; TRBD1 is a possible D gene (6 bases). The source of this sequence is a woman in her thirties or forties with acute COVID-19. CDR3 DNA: TGTGCCAGCTCACCACAGAAGGGACATATGGGAAAGGGCCCAAAACACCTCAGCACAGATACGCAGTATTTT. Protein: CASSPQKGHMGKGPKHLSTDTQYF.